What follows are 20 T cell receptor beta chains derived from one specimen sequenced in a study of blood T cell repertoires in COVID-19. The method was immunoSEQ multiplex PCR; TCRdb's version includes in-frame clones alone and lacks a portion of them. Among under 150,000 clones listed, approximately 83% were seen once. Sequenced: peripheral blood. All receptors come from a woman between 50 and 59 years old who had recovered from COVID-19.

The chain has TRBV25-1 and TRBJ1-2; 8 bases agree with TRBD1. Germline V CDR1 and CDR2: MGHDK, SYGVNS. The CDR3 length is 16 residues. V shed 10 bases, J shed 4 bases, and the junction held 17 bases outside the gene matches. The CDR3, as DNA: TGTGCCACCGAGTCTGCACCGGGACAGGACCCCTATGGCTACACCTTC. Protein: CATESAPGQDPYGYTF.

This clone was detected ten times or more. The chain employs TRBV7-2 and TRBJ2-5; 8 bases agree with TRBD2. CDR1 SGHTA and CDR2 FQGNSA come from the germline V gene. J gave up 6 bases and V 0 bases, and 12 bases lay outside the gene matches. CDR3 length equals 17 residues. CDR3 DNA sequence: TGTGCCAGCAGCTTAGCGCATGGTAGCGGGACAAGAAAGACCCAGTACTTC. Amino acid sequence: CASSLAHGSGTRKTQYF.

This clone was recorded a few times. The chain is built from TRBV6-5 and TRBJ2-2; possible D gene TRBD2, 5 bases. Germline loops: CDR1 MNHEY, CDR2 SVGAGI. The CDR3 spans 15 residues. Trimming removed 0 bases at V and 1 base at J, with 6 bases between. The CDR3 DNA reads TGTGCCAGCAGTTACTCGGACTGGAACACCGGGGAGCTGTTTTTT. Translation gives CASSYSDWNTGELFF.

A single count supports this clone. The J gene is TRBJ2-3, the V gene TRBV30; perhaps TRBD2 as D (6 bases). Germline loops: CDR1 GTSNPN, CDR2 SVGIG (reference sequence). The CDR3 is 15 residues long. V was clipped by 0 bases and J by 4 bases, with 14 bases between them. This CDR3 reads CAWSVGGRESDTQYF. For the CDR3, the DNA is TGTGCCTGGAGTGTTGGGGGGAGAGAATCAGATACGCAGTATTTT. Looking up the rest from reference TRBV30 and TRBJ2-3 gives the full variable domain: SQTIHQWPATLVQPVGSPLSLECTVEGTSNPNLYWYRQAAGRGLQLLFYSVGIGQISSEVPQNLSASRPQDRQFILSSKKLLLSDSGFYLCAWSVGGRESDTQYFGPGTRLTVL.

CDR3 nucleotides: TGTGCCAGCAGCTTAACCCGGGACAGGGTGTCACCCCTCCACTTT. It codes for CASSLTRDRVSPLHF. The J gene is TRBJ1-6, the V gene TRBV7-2, with 9 bases that match TRBD1. CDR3 length equals 15 residues. Germline loops: CDR1 SGHTA, CDR2 FQGNSA. V dropped 2 bases and J dropped 10; count of bases not matched to a gene: 6.

The chain employs TRBV7-2 and TRBJ2-3; 8 bases map to TRBD2. The V gene end was trimmed by 3 bases and the J gene end by 4 bases; junction bases not matched to a gene: 6. Germline V CDR1 and CDR2: SGHTA, FQGNSA. CDR3 size: 15 residues. The DNA for the CDR3 is TGTGCCAGCAGCTTTGGTGGCGGGGGGCCAGATACGCAGTATTTT. Protein sequence: CASSFGGGGPDTQYF.

The chain joins TRBV7-6 to TRBJ1-5; no clear D. The CDR3 runs to 13 residues. Germline V gene sequence: CDR1 SGHVS, CDR2 FNYEAQ. Trimming stripped 4 bases from V and 12 bases from J, with 16 bases between. CDR3 nucleotides: TGTGCCAGCAGCTCGACCCCTTCGGGAAGCCAGCATTTT. It specifies CASSSTPSGSQHF. Full variable domain (missing parts from reference TRBV7-6 and TRBJ1-5): GAGVSQSPRYKVTKRGQDVALRCDPISGHVSLYWYRQALGQGPEFLTYFNYEAQQDKSGLPNDRFSAERPEGSISTLTIQRTEQRDSAMYRCASSSTPSGSQHFGDGTRLSIL.

This chain connects TRBV29-1 to TRBJ2-7; tentatively, D is TRBD1 (6 bases). The CDR3 spans 12 residues. The germline V gene encodes CDR1 SQVTM and CDR2 ANQGSEA. V was pared by 0 bases and J by 7 bases, with 10 bases between. The CDR3 sequence: CSVEDWTEEQYF. In nucleotides, the CDR3 is TGCAGCGTTGAAGACTGGACAGAAGAGCAGTACTTC.

The chain carries TRBV3-1 (or the pseudogene TRBV3-2) and TRBJ1-1; 7 bases agree with TRBD1. The J segment lost 0 bases and the V segment lost 6 bases, leaving 19 bases of the junction unmatched. The germline gives CDR1 LGHDT, CDR2 YNNKEL (reference sequence). This CDR3 has 19 residues. CDR3 nucleotide sequence: TGTGCCAGCAGACCCCGGACAGGCAAGGGATTGGGAATGAACACTGAAGCTTTCTTT. Protein product: CASRPRTGKGLGMNTEAFF.

The chain couples TRBV4-3 to TRBJ1-6; tentative D call: TRBD1 (6 bases). The CDR3 runs to 15 residues. V was clipped by 1 base and J by 10 bases, with 14 bases between them. Germline CDR1 and CDR2: LGHNA and YSLEER. In DNA form, the CDR3 reads TGCGCCAGCAGCCAAGGGGGGGGGCGAGGGTCACCCCTCCACTTT. The encoded protein is CASSQGGGRGSPLHF.

This clone occurred once. The chain couples TRBV18 to TRBJ2-1; D is undetermined. V was pared by 1 base and J by 5 bases, with 12 bases between. The CDR3 sequence is 15 residues long. From germline, CDR1 is KGHSH and CDR2 LQKENI. The CDR3: CASSPLRQANNEQFF. The CDR3 nucleotides read TGTGCCAGCTCACCACTTCGGCAGGCCAACAATGAGCAGTTCTTC.

V and J are TRBV7-7 and TRBJ1-6; D not resolved. CDR3 size: 17 residues. Trimming took 2 bases from V and 0 from J, leaving 11 bases between them. Germline CDR1 reads SSHAT; CDR2 reads FNYEAQ (reference sequence). The CDR3 region has the DNA TGTGCCAGCAGCTTAACACCTTCCAGCTCCTATAATTCACCCCTCCACTTT. This gives the protein CASSLTPSSSYNSPLHF.

This clone came up once. The V gene is TRBV7-9, the J gene TRBJ2-1; 11 bases are a match to TRBD2. This CDR3 contains 14 residues. Germline V gene sequence: CDR1 SEHNR, CDR2 FQNEAQ (reference sequence). J lost 9 bases, V lost 1 base, and 2 bases had no gene match. The CDR3 sequence is CASSLELAGGEQFF. DNA of the CDR3: TGTGCCAGCAGCTTAGAGCTAGCGGGAGGTGAGCAGTTCTTC.

The count of this clone is one. The chain combines TRBV29-1 with TRBJ2-1; maybe TRBD2 (6 bases). The germline V gene encodes CDR1 SQVTM and CDR2 ANQGSEA. V was pared by 4 bases and J by 4 bases, with 8 bases between. The CDR3 totals 12 residues. CDR3: CSVVAGYNEQFF. The CDR3 DNA follows: TGCAGCGTTGTTGCGGGATACAATGAGCAGTTCTTC.

This chain connects TRBV7-9 to TRBJ1-3; D gene ambiguous. The germline V and J ends were trimmed by 0 bases and 3 bases, with 9 bases remaining between them. The CDR3 loop spans 15 amino acids. Germline CDR1 reads SEHNR; CDR2 reads FQNEAQ (reference sequence). CDR3 sequence reads: CASSLALRGGNTIYF. DNA for the CDR3: TGTGCCAGCAGCTTAGCGCTCCGGGGTGGAAACACCATATATTTT.

The CDR3 reads CATSRGQGPYEQYF. The CDR3 bases are TGTGCCACCAGCAGGGGACAGGGGCCCTACGAGCAGTACTTC. The chain uses TRBV15 and TRBJ2-7, with 10 bases matching TRBD1. J lost 2 bases, V lost 3 bases, and 1 base had no gene match. This CDR3 spans 14 amino acids. Germline CDR1 LNHNV, CDR2 YYDKDF (reference sequence). The whole variable domain, remainder taken from reference TRBV15 and TRBJ2-7, is DAMVIQNPRYQVTQFGKPVTLSCSQTLNHNVMYWYQQKSSQAPKLLFHYYDKDFNNEADTPDNFQSRRPNTSFCFLDIRSPGLGDTAMYLCATSRGQGPYEQYFGPGTRLTVT.

This chain uses TRBV23-1 with TRBJ2-2; 7 nucleotides align to TRBD1. TRBV23-1 is noted as an ORF with a role that remains uncertain. This CDR3 is 14 amino acids long. Trimming at V came to 4 bases and at J to 6 bases, leaving 5 bases not matched to a gene. The CDR3 region is CASSPYDRAGELFF. The CDR3 DNA sequence: TGCGCCAGCAGTCCATATGACAGGGCCGGGGAGCTGTTTTTT.

V is TRBV11-3 and J is TRBJ2-5; TRBD2 matches 7 bases. J was trimmed by 2 bases and V by 4 bases; bases with no gene match: 7. The CDR3 sequence is 15 residues long. The germline V gene has CDR1 SGHNT and CDR2 YENEEA. The CDR3 loop reads CASSSMLAEQETQYF. CDR3 in DNA: TGTGCCAGCAGCTCCATGCTAGCGGAGCAAGAGACCCAGTACTTC.

Points on this clone: At the DNA level, this CDR3 is encoded by other sequences in the same sample as well. The chain carries TRBV4-1 and TRBJ2-7; D gene ambiguous. The CDR3 has 15 amino acids. Trimming took off 1 base at V and 3 bases at J, with 13 bases between the two ends. The V gene's germline CDR1 is MGHRA and CDR2 YSYEKL. The CDR3 coding sequence is TGCGCCAGCAGCCAAGGCACCCCTCCTAACTACGAGCAGTACTTC. Its translation: CASSQGTPPNYEQYF.

The V and J genes are TRBV6-4 and TRBJ2-1; weak D call: TRBD2 (5 bases). This CDR3 has 13 residues. V lost 4 bases, J lost 8 bases, and 12 bases lay in between. Germline V lookup: CDR1 MRHNA, CDR2 SNTAGT. CDR3 amino acids: CASSATPGYEQFF. CDR3 sequence (DNA): TGTGCCAGCAGTGCTACCCCGGGGTATGAGCAGTTCTTC.